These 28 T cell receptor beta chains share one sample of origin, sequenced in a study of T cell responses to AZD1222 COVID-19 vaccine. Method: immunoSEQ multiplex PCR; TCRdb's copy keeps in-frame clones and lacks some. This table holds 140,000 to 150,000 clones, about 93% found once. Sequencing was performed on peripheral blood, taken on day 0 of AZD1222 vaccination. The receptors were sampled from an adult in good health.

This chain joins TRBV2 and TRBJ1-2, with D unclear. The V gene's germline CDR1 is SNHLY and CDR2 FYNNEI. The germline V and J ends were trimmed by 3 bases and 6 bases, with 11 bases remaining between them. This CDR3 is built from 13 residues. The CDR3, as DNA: TGTGCCAGCAGTGACGGTCCAACGGATGGCTACACCTTC. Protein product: CASSDGPTDGYTF.

The DNA of the CDR3 is TGTGCCAGCAGCCTTGGGGGGTGGACAGAAACAGATACGCAGTATTTT. This gives the protein CASSLGGWTETDTQYF. The genes are TRBV3-1 (or the pseudogene TRBV3-2) and TRBJ2-3; D may correspond to TRBD1 or TRBD2 (6 bases each). The V gene's germline CDR1 is LGHDT and CDR2 YNNKEL (reference sequence). Trimming shortened V by 4 bases and J by 3 bases, and 17 bases separated the two germline ends. This CDR3 has 16 amino acids.

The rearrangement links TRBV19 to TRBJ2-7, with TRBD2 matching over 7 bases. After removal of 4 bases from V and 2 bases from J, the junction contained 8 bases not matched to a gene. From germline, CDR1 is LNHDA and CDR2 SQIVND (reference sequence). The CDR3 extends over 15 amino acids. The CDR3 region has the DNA TGTGCCAGTAGTACCCATCTGGGGGGGACCTACGAGCAGTACTTC. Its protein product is CASSTHLGGTYEQYF.

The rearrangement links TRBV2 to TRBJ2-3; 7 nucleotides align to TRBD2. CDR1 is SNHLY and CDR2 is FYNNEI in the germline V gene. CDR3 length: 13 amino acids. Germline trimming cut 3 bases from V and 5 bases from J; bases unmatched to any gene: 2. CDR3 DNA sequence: TGTGCCAGCAGTGATGGGAGGGGAGATACGCAGTATTTT. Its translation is CASSDGRGDTQYF.

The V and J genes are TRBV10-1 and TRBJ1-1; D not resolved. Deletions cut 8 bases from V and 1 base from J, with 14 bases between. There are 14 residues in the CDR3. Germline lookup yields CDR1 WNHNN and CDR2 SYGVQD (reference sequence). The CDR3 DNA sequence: TGCGCCAGCCGGAGCGACCGCTCGAACACTGAAGCTTTCTTT. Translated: CASRSDRSNTEAFF.

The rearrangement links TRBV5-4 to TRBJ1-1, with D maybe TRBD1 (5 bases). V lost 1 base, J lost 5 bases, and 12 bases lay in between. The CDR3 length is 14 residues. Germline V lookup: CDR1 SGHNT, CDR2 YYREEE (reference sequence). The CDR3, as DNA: TGTGCCAGCAGCTTGTTGGAGGGGAGGACTGAAGCTTTCTTT. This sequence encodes CASSLLEGRTEAFF.

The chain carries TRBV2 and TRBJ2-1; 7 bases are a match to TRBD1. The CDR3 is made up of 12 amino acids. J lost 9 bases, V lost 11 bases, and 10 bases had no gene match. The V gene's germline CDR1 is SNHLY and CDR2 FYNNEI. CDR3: CASQGVIGEQFF. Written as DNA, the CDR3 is TGTGCCTCCCAGGGGGTTATCGGTGAGCAGTTCTTC.

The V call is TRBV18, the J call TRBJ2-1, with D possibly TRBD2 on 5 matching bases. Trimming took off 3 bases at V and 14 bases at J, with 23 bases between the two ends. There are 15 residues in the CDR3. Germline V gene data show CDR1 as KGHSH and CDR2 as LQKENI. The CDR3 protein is CASSPLHPPGSEEFF. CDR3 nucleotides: TGTGCCAGCTCACCCCTGCATCCCCCGGGTTCGGAGGAGTTCTTC.

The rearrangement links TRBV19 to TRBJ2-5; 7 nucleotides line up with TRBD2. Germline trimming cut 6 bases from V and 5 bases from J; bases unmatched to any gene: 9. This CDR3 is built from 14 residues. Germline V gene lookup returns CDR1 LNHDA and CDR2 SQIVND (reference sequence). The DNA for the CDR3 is TGTGCCAGTAGGGGACTACTAGATCAGGAGACCCAGTACTTC. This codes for CASRGLLDQETQYF.

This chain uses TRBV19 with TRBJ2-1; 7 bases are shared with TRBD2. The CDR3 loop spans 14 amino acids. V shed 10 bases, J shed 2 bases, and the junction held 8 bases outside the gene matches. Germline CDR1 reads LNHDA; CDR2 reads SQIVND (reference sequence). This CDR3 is CATTGGYTYNEQFF. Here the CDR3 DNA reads TGTGCCACTACGGGGGGTTATACCTACAATGAGCAGTTCTTC.

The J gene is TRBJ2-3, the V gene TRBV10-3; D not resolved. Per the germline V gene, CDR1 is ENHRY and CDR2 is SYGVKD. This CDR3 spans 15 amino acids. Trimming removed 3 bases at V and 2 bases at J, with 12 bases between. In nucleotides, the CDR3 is TGTGCCATCAGTGAAGGGCTGGATCCCACAGATACGCAGTATTTT. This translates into CAISEGLDPTDTQYF.

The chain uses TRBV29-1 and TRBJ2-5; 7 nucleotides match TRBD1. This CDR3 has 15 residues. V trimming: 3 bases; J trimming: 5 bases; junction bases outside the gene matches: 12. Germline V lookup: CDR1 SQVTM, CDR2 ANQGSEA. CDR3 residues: CSVEKGRGNGETQYF. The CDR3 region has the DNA TGCAGCGTTGAGAAGGGCAGGGGGAACGGTGAGACCCAGTACTTC.

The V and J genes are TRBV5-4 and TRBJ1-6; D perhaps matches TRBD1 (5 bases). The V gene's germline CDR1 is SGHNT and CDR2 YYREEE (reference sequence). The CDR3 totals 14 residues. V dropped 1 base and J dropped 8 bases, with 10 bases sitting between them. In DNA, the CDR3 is TGTGCCAGCAGCTTGTTGGGGCAGGATTCACCCCTCCACTTT. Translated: CASSLLGQDSPLHF.

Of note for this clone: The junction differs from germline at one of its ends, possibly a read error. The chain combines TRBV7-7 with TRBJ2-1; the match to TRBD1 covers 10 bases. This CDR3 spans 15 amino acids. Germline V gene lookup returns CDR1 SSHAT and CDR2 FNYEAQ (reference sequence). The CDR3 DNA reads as TGTGCTAGCAGCCGACAGGGGGCTTTGTACAATGAGCAGTTCTTC. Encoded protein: CASSRQGALYNEQFF.

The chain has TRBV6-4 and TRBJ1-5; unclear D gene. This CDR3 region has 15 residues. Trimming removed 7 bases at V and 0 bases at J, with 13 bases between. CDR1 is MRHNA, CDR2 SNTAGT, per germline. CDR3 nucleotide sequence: TGTGCCAGCAAAACCGGGAACGATAGCAATCAGCCCCAGCATTTT. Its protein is CASKTGNDSNQPQHF.

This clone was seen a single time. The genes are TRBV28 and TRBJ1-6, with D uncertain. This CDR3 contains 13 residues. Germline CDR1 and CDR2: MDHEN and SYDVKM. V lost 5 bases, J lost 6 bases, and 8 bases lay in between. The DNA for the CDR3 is TGTGCCAGCAGTAGGCCAACTAATTCACCCCTCCACTTT. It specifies CASSRPTNSPLHF.

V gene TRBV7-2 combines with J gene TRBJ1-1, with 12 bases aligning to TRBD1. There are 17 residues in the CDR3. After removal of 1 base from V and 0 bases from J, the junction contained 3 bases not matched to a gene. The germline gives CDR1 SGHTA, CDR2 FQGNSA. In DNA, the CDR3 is TGTGCCAGCAGCTTAGTGGGACAGGGGGCCCTGAACACTGAAGCTTTCTTT. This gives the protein CASSLVGQGALNTEAFF. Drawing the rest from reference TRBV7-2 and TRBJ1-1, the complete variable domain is GAGVSQSPSNKVTEKGKDVELRCDPISGHTALYWYRQSLGQGLEFLIYFQGNSAPDKSGLPSDRFSAERTGGSVSTLTIQRTQQEDSAVYLCASSLVGQGALNTEAFFGQGTRLTVV.

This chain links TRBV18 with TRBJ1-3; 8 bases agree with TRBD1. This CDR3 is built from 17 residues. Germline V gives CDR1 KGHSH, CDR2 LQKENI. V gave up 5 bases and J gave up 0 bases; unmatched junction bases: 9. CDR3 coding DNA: TGTGCCAGCTCAGAGACAGGGGCCCTCAGCTCTGGAAACACCATATATTTT. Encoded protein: CASSETGALSSGNTIYF.

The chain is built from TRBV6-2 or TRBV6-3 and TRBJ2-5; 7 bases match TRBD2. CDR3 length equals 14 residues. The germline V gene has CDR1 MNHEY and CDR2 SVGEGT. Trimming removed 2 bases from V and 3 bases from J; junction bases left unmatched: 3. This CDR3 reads CASSYGGSEETQYF. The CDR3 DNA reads TGTGCCAGCAGTTACGGCGGGAGTGAAGAGACCCAGTACTTC.

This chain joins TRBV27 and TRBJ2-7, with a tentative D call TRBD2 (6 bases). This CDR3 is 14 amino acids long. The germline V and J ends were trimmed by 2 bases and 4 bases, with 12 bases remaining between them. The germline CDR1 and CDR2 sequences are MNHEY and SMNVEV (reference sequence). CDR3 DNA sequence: TGTGCCAGCAGTTTAGAGGGACTTGGATACGAGCAGTACTTC. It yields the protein CASSLEGLGYEQYF.

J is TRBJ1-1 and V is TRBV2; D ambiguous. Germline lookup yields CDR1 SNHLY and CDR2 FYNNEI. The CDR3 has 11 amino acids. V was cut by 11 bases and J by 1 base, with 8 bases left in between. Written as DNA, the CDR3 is TGTGCCTGCGGGCAGAACACTGAAGCTTTCTTT. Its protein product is CACGQNTEAFF.

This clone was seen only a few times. Here the CDR3 DNA reads TGCGCCAGCAGGATAGCGGGGGGGCCCTACAATGAGCAGTTCTTC. It encodes CASRIAGGPYNEQFF. This rearrangement joins TRBV10-2 to TRBJ2-1; 11 bases align to TRBD2. CDR3 size: 15 residues. Germline CDR1 WSHSY, CDR2 SAAADI. V lost 6 bases to trimming and J lost 2 bases; unmatched junction nucleotides: 3.

The CDR3 here is CASRDRGRISEAFF. CDR3 sequence (DNA): TGTGCCAGTAGGGACAGGGGGCGCATATCTGAAGCTTTCTTT. The chain couples TRBV19 to TRBJ1-1; 11 bases fit TRBD1. This CDR3 has 14 residues. With V trimmed by 6 bases and J by 6 bases, 6 bases remained unmatched. Looked up from germline, CDR1 is LNHDA and CDR2 is SQIVND (reference sequence).

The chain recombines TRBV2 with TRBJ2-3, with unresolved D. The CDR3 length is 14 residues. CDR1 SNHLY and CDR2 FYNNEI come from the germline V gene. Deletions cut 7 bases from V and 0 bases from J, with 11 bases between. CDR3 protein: CASIGVISTDTQYF. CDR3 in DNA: TGTGCCAGCATTGGGGTTATTAGCACAGATACGCAGTATTTT. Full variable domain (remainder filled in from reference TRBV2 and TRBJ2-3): EPEVTQTPSHQVTQMGQEVILRCVPISNHLYFYWYRQILGQKVEFLVSFYNNEISEKSEIFDDQFSVERPDGSNFTLKIRSTKLEDSAMYFCASIGVISTDTQYFGPGTRLTVL.

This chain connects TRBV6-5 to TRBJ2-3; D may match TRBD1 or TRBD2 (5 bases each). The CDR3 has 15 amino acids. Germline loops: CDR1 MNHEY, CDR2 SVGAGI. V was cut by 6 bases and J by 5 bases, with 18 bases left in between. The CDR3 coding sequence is TGTGCCAGCAGGCCCGGGACGGGGTGGATAGATACGCAGTATTTT. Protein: CASRPGTGWIDTQYF.

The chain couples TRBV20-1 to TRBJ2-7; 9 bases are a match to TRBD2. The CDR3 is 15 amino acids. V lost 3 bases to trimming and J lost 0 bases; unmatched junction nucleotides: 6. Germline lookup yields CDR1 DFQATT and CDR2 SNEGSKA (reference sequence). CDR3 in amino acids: CSASRLAGSSYEQYF. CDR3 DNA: TGCAGTGCTAGTCGTCTAGCGGGGAGCTCCTACGAGCAGTACTTC.

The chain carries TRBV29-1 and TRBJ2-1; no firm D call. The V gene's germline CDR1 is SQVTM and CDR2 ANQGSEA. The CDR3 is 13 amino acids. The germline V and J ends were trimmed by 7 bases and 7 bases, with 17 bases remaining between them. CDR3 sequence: CSARPDPGNEQFF. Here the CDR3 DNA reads TGCAGCGCCCGCCCGGACCCCGGGAATGAGCAGTTCTTC.

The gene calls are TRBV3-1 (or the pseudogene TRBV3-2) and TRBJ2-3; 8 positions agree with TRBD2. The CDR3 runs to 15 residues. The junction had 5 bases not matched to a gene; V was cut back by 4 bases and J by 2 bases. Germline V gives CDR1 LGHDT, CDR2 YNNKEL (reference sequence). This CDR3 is CASSPSGSYTDTQYF. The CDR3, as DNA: TGTGCCAGCAGCCCTAGCGGGTCTTACACAGATACGCAGTATTTT.